One and the same sample provided the 19 T cell receptor beta chains below, sequenced in a study of cytomegalovirus exposure and HLA in healthy donors. Vbeta (60) and Jbeta (13) primers were used in the PCR. Data came from immunoSEQ multiplex PCR; TCRdb stores just in-frame clones and leaves some out. This repertoire includes about 130,000 clones. Sequenced sample: PBMCs. The origin of the receptors is a man aged 18-30 years in good health and CMV-seronegative.

Remarks on this clone: Germline is not matched at one junction end, which may reflect a read error. The gene calls are TRBV5-1 and TRBJ1-4; 7 bases line up with TRBD1. The germline V gene has CDR1 SGHRS and CDR2 YFSETQ. The CDR3 extends over 13 amino acids. The CDR3 protein is CASSDRVNEELFF. CDR3 in DNA: TGCGCCAGCAGTGACAGGGTTAATGAAGAACTGTTTTTT. Full variable domain (rest looked up from reference TRBV5-1 and TRBJ1-4): KAGVTQTPRYLIKTRGQQVTLSCSPISGHRSVSWYQQTPGQGLQFLFEYFSETQRNKGNFPGRFSGRQFSNSRSEMNVSTLELGDSALYLCASSDRVNEELFFGSGTQLSVL.

V and J are TRBV19 and TRBJ2-7; a possible D gene is TRBD2 (5 bases). The CDR3 has 15 amino acids. Trimming left V 2 bases short and J 3 bases short, with 14 bases between. Germline assignment: CDR1 LNHDA and CDR2 SQIVND (reference sequence). CDR3: CASSILYSGVYEQYF. The CDR3 DNA is TGTGCCAGTAGTATATTGTATTCCGGGGTCTACGAGCAGTACTTC. The whole variable domain, filled in from reference TRBV19 and TRBJ2-7, reads DGGITQSPKYLFRKEGQNVTLSCEQNLNHDAMYWYRQDPGQGLRLIYYSQIVNDFQKGDIAEGYSVSREKKESFPLTVTSAQKNPTAFYLCASSILYSGVYEQYFGPGTRLTVT.

The rearrangement links TRBV6-6 to TRBJ2-7; 8 nucleotides agree with TRBD2. V dropped 5 bases and J dropped 12; count of bases not matched to a gene: 21. The germline V gene has CDR1 MNHNY and CDR2 SVGAGI (reference sequence). The CDR3 is made up of 16 amino acids. CDR3 nucleotide sequence: TGTGCCAGCAGTCTCGCATCCGGGACTAGACCTGGACATCGGTACTTC. It codes for CASSLASGTRPGHRYF.

The gene calls are TRBV7-3 and TRBJ2-1, with 9 bases that match TRBD2. The CDR3 extends over 15 amino acids. The ends lost 2 bases at V and 8 bases at J; junction bases unmatched: 7. Germline V gene lookup returns CDR1 SGHTA and CDR2 FQGTGA. The CDR3 is CASSLAGGANDEQFF. The CDR3 DNA reads as TGTGCCAGCAGCTTAGCGGGGGGGGCCAACGATGAGCAGTTCTTC.

This rearrangement joins TRBV5-6 to TRBJ2-5, with D possibly TRBD2 on 6 matching bases. CDR1 and CDR2 from the germline V gene are SGHDT and YYEEEE. The CDR3 loop spans 13 amino acids. Trimming took 0 bases from V and 4 from J, leaving 7 bases between them. The DNA for the CDR3 is TGTGCCAGCAGCTTGGCGGGAGCAGAGACCCAGTACTTC. Translation gives CASSLAGAETQYF.

The chain has TRBV7-8 and TRBJ1-5; D uncertain. With 1 base removed from V and 5 bases from J, the gap between germline ends came to 12 bases. The CDR3 length is 15 residues. Germline CDR1 and CDR2: SGHVS and FQNEAQ. DNA for the CDR3: TGTGCCAGCAGCTTAGATGGGAGGCGGGATCAGCCCCAGCATTTT. The encoded protein is CASSLDGRRDQPQHF.

The chain is built from TRBV5-1 and TRBJ2-7; 9 bases fit TRBD1. Germline CDR1 and CDR2: SGHRS and YFSETQ. V lost 1 base and J lost 2; bases outside the gene matches: 13. The CDR3 is 18 residues long. The CDR3 protein is CASSLWATGQGRAYEQYF. The CDR3 DNA is TGCGCCAGCAGCTTGTGGGCGACGGGACAGGGTCGGGCCTACGAGCAGTACTTC. Combining the CDR3 with reference TRBV5-1 and TRBJ2-7 gives the whole variable domain KAGVTQTPRYLIKTRGQQVTLSCSPISGHRSVSWYQQTPGQGLQFLFEYFSETQRNKGNFPGRFSGRQFSNSRSEMNVSTLELGDSALYLCASSLWATGQGRAYEQYFGPGTRLTVT.

The chain combines TRBV5-1 with TRBJ2-2; 8 positions match TRBD1. Per germline, CDR1 SGHRS and CDR2 YFSETQ. The J segment lost 3 bases and the V segment lost 6 bases, leaving 1 base of the junction unmatched. The CDR3 covers 13 residues. The CDR3 region is CASKTGDTGELFF. The CDR3 nucleotides read TGCGCCAGCAAGACAGGGGACACCGGGGAGCTGTTTTTT.

This sequence joins TRBV5-8 and TRBJ1-2; TRBD1 might be the D (5 bases). Germline CDR1 reads SGHTS; CDR2 reads YDEGEE. This CDR3 is 15 amino acids long. The ends were cut back, 7 bases at V and 0 bases at J, with 16 bases in the middle. CDR3 protein: CASRRYRQTNYGYTF. Here the CDR3 DNA reads TGTGCCAGCCGTCGGTACAGGCAGACTAACTATGGCTACACCTTC.

The genes are TRBV10-3 and TRBJ1-2; the D gene is possibly TRBD1 (5 bases). CDR1 and CDR2 from the germline V gene are ENHRY and SYGVKD. The CDR3 is 13 residues long. Trimming cost V 7 bases and J 8 bases, with 17 bases left between them. In DNA form, the CDR3 reads TGTGCCATCAATAGACAGAATTTGGGAGGCTACACCTTC. It specifies CAINRQNLGGYTF.

J is TRBJ2-7 and V is TRBV7-9; 9 nucleotides line up with TRBD1. The CDR3 has 13 amino acids. Germline V gene lookup returns CDR1 SEHNR and CDR2 FQNEAQ (reference sequence). J gave up 3 bases and V 5 bases, and 2 bases lay outside the gene matches. This chain's CDR3 is CASSRTGVYEQYF. The CDR3 region has the DNA TGTGCCAGCAGCCGGACAGGGGTCTACGAGCAGTACTTC. The whole variable domain, remainder taken from reference TRBV7-9 and TRBJ2-7, is DTGVSQNPRHKITKRGQNVTFRCDPISEHNRLYWYRQTLGQGPEFLTYFQNEAQLEKSRLLSDRFSAERPKGSFSTLEIQRTEQGDSAMYLCASSRTGVYEQYFGPGTRLTVT.

The V call is TRBV27, the J call TRBJ1-1; D gene ambiguous. The germline V gene has CDR1 MNHEY and CDR2 SMNVEV (reference sequence). This CDR3 comprises 13 residues. V was cut by 10 bases and J by 1 base, with 13 bases left in between. Here the CDR3 reads CATSVRGNTEAFF. CDR3 DNA: TGTGCCACCTCCGTGCGAGGGAACACTGAAGCTTTCTTT.

The rearrangement uses TRBV9 and TRBJ1-4, with 9 bases lining up with TRBD1. Trimming removed 4 bases from V and 6 bases from J; junction bases left unmatched: 4. The germline V gene has CDR1 SGDLS and CDR2 YYNGEE. This CDR3 has 14 residues. The CDR3 is CASSPRTGDEKLFF. The CDR3 DNA is TGTGCCAGCAGCCCGCGGACAGGGGATGAAAAACTGTTTTTT.

CDR3 protein: CAITPGSNQPQHF. CDR3 bases: TGTGCCATCACTCCCGGGTCCAATCAGCCCCAGCATTTT. This rearrangement joins TRBV10-3 to TRBJ1-5; no reliable D call. The CDR3 sequence is 13 residues long. V was trimmed by 7 bases and J by 3 bases, leaving 10 bases between them. Germline V gives CDR1 ENHRY, CDR2 SYGVKD.

The chain links TRBV19 to TRBJ1-6; a weak D match, TRBD1 (6 bases). Germline V gene lookup returns CDR1 LNHDA and CDR2 SQIVND (reference sequence). V lost 4 bases, J lost 10 bases, and 20 bases lay in between. The CDR3 length is 16 residues. In DNA form, the CDR3 reads TGTGCCAGTAGTACTAGCAGGGGCCGTCTAAGCTCACCCCTCCACTTT. It codes for CASSTSRGRLSSPLHF. The full variable domain, rest sourced from reference TRBV19 and TRBJ1-6, is DGGITQSPKYLFRKEGQNVTLSCEQNLNHDAMYWYRQDPGQGLRLIYYSQIVNDFQKGDIAEGYSVSREKKESFPLTVTSAQKNPTAFYLCASSTSRGRLSSPLHFGNGTRLTVT.

The chain links TRBV28 to TRBJ1-4; D perhaps matches TRBD1 (6 bases). The CDR3 consists of 18 residues. CDR1 MDHEN and CDR2 SYDVKM come from the germline V gene. V was trimmed by 7 bases and J by 8 bases, leaving 29 bases between them. The CDR3 DNA reads as TGTGCCAGCACTTTCCGAAGTTCCAGGGGTAACTATAAGGAAAAACTGTTTTTT. Residues: CASTFRSSRGNYKEKLFF.

This chain links TRBV4-3 with TRBJ1-1, with 7 bases that match TRBD1. V dropped 1 base and J dropped 1; count of bases not matched to a gene: 3. Germline V gene sequence: CDR1 LGHNA, CDR2 YSLEER. This CDR3 contains 15 residues. The DNA of the CDR3 is TGCGCCAGCAGCCAAGTCGGGACAGCGAACACTGAAGCTTTCTTT. It specifies CASSQVGTANTEAFF.

The chain employs TRBV6-5 and TRBJ2-5, with D maybe TRBD2 (7 bases). The germline V gene encodes CDR1 MNHEY and CDR2 SVGAGI. V dropped 2 bases and J dropped 5 bases, with 18 bases sitting between them. This CDR3 contains 16 residues. For the CDR3, the DNA is TGTGCCAGCAGTTACCAAGGGGGGGGGCTCGGGGAGACCCAGTACTTC. Amino acid sequence: CASSYQGGGLGETQYF.

The chain is built from TRBV6-6 and TRBJ2-7; the match to TRBD1 covers 9 bases. The CDR3 sequence is 13 residues long. Germline V lookup: CDR1 MNHNY, CDR2 SVGAGI (reference sequence). The CDR3 sequence: CAITRDRDLEQYF. Here the CDR3 DNA reads TGTGCTATAACCCGGGACAGGGATCTCGAGCAGTACTTC.